This T cell receptor (beta chain) emerged from a study of blood T cell repertoires in COVID-19 (dated by TCRdb to 2018 to 2021). In the study overall: The collaborator samples originated in the United States, Italy and Spain and spanned the acute and convalescent phases of COVID-19. The prospective study material was composed of cDNA or gDNA derived from T cells, B-cell-depleted T cells, or PBMCs. Subjects who had been exposed to COVID-19, were actively infected with it, or had recovered from it provided the deeply sampled blood TCRbeta repertoires that made up the dataset. The repertoires were released in a freely available public database meant as a resource for research on the immune response to SARS-CoV-2. Samples came from the ongoing ImmuneRACE study (first 160 participants) plus 1,254 subjects from 6 global collaborators. The sample metadata nearly always contained a de-identified subject ID, COVID-19 status, age in years and sex. Where available, HLA class I and class II types were taken from metadata supplied by the sample provider and were not determined by assay-based typing. The paper's findings and limits, for the study overall: The amount of clinical and demographic metadata varied by source and participant and was provided uncurated.

Participants in the prospective study were enrolled through a virtual design, were aged roughly 18 to 100 years, and lived in some 24 United States geographic areas. In the prospective study, cohorts were assigned on the basis of participant-reported clinical history obtained from a screening survey and a study questionnaire. For ImmuneRACE Cohort 3, a participant was defined as recovered based on two consecutive negative NP/OP PCR tests, clearance by a healthcare professional, or resolution of symptoms. In the prospective study, mobile phlebotomists collected whole blood, serum and a nasopharyngeal or oropharyngeal swab from each participant. Over a roughly 2-month period, participants in the prospective study had the option of providing additional blood draws and questionnaires. Blood samples from the prospective study were shipped frozen or at room temperature prior to DNA extraction. TCRbeta CDR3 regions were amplified from genomic DNA by means of the immunoSEQ Assay, a bias-controlled multiplex PCR. For the original study's pipeline: The number of nucleated cells in each sample was estimated by amplification of reference gene primers within the assay. Sequence reads were collapsed and filtered to measure the absolute abundance of every unique TCRbeta CDR3 rearrangement. For each sample, productive Simpson clonality was calculated by taking the square root of Simpson's diversity index across productive rearrangements. TCRdb's version of the immuneACCESS table is confined to in-frame rearrangements and falls short of the full clone set. An unresolved V gene accounts for under half of the shortfall where checked; the remainder is of unknown origin. V, J and clone size are taken as reported in that table, and D and trimming were inferred from the DNA itself. This sample holds 200,000 to 250,000 clones; around 83% were observed only once. Clones ranked in the top ten supply approximately 6.2% of the sample.

Trimming accounts for 3 bases at V and 6 bases at J, while the number of junction bases matched to no gene is 9. According to the germline V gene, CDR1 reads KGHSH and CDR2 reads LQKENI. Reading from cysteine to phenylalanine, the CDR3 counts 16 amino acids. Only the CDR3 portion is preserved as DNA: 48 bases, with reading frame beginning at the first base. With regard to this clone: Its antigen is still unknown. No clone much larger than this one lies a single base away; base qualities are absent.

The clonotype comes from a woman aged 40 to 50 who had recovered from COVID-19. The sequenced sample was PBMCs or T cells enriched from blood (not recorded which). This sequence uses TRBV18 and TRBJ2-1; the junction holds 9 bases that match TRBD2. CDR3 loop: CASSPPSGRPGNEQFF. Here is the DNA: TGTGCCAGCTCACCTCCGAGCGGGAGGCCGGGCAATGAGCAGTTCTTC.